This T cell receptor (beta chain) comes out of a study of T cell responses to AZD1222 COVID-19 vaccine. Broader study findings: The number of AZD1222 recipients seropositive at baseline was only 5 to 7. Dominant CD4 TCR responses targeted spike regions 160-218 and 743-854.

As concerns this clone: Its antigen is unidentified.

Germline lookup yields CDR1 SEHNR and CDR2 FQNEAQ (reference sequence). The V end lost 0 bases, the J end lost 7 bases, and 15 bases lay between the germline ends. CDR3 length: 16 residues. TCRdb's table, derived via immunoSEQ multiplex PCR, lists solely in-frame clones and lacks some. This table has 67,000 or so clones, 84% appearing once. The receptor was derived from an adult in good health. Specimen: peripheral blood, collected on day 0 of AZD1222 vaccination. V gene TRBV7-9 combines with J gene TRBJ1-4; possible D gene TRBD1, 6 bases. CDR3 DNA sequence: TGTGCCAGCAGCTTAGCCGGGACAATTAGGGGTGAAAAACTGTTTTTT. It translates to CASSLAGTIRGEKLFF.